This section outlines one TCR beta chain sequence together with its context. Its antigen is undetermined. The source of the sample is a study of cytomegalovirus exposure and HLA in healthy donors. Looking at the study overall: Earlier results showed 90 million to 120 million unique TCR beta sequences derived from roughly 180 million T cells. Overall study results and limits: Reports showed the classifier diagnosing cytomegalovirus status with high specificity and sensitivity. As a later analysis showed, a missense DCLRE1C variant was linked to trimming of TCR beta V- and J-genes.

Researchers ran the PCR with 60 Vbeta and 13 Jbeta primers. Sequenced by immunoSEQ multiplex PCR; TCRdb stores in-frame clones only, minus some. The sample lists around 160,000 clones, 60% to 80% occurring once. Trimming removed 5 bases from V and 3 bases from J, with 14 bases in between. CDR1 and CDR2 from the germline V gene are SGHNT and YENEEA. The CDR3 contains 14 residues. Material for sequencing was PBMCs. The TCR originated in a man between 18 and 29 years old in good health and CMV-seropositive. The rearrangement joins TRBV11-3 to TRBJ2-7, with D perhaps matching TRBD1 (6 bases). The DNA of the CDR3 is TGTGCCAGCAGCCGGATGGACAGAAACTACGAGCAGTACGTC. Its translation is CASSRMDRNYEQYV.